These T cell receptor beta chains were read from a single sample in a study of blood T cell repertoires in COVID-19. Some clones are missing from TCRdb's copy, which holds only in-frame ones; the method was immunoSEQ multiplex PCR. The sample lists around 210,000 clones; 70% to 90% were seen once. Sequencing was performed on peripheral blood. The receptors come from a man aged 18 to 30 with active or convalescent COVID-19. CDR3s include the opening cysteine and the closing phenylalanine or tryptophan. Clone size appears in some rows only: once, few, many, or a class for an expanded clone.

V,J,size,CDR3
TRBV19,TRBJ1-1,NA,CASSAVGGNTEAFF
TRBV5-1,TRBJ1-2,NA,CASSLAGEVYGYTF
TRBV19,TRBJ1-6,few,CASTRGLRSPLHF
TRBV28,TRBJ1-1,NA,CASGGEYGTEAFF
TRBV20-1,TRBJ2-5,once,CSASGLRDIQETQYF
TRBV2,TRBJ2-3,NA,CASRAGSTDTQYF
TRBV7-6,TRBJ1-1,NA,CASSRDTTAFF
TRBV5-4,TRBJ2-7,NA,CASSLAGPSLDEQYF
TRBV6-5,TRBJ2-7,NA,CASRTYAPYEQYF
TRBV5-1,TRBJ1-2,NA,CASSLAVGQFYGYTF
TRBV11-2,TRBJ2-7,NA,CASSPILAVPGEQYF
TRBV28,TRBJ1-1,NA,CASSLGWGREVSTEAFF
TRBV28,TRBJ2-7,few,CATIASGRLNEQYF
TRBV18,TRBJ2-4,NA,CASSPGTSGVVAKNIQYF
TRBV30,TRBJ1-4,NA,CAWSPPGKLFF
TRBV25-1,TRBJ2-2,NA,CASSELGAFGTGELFF
TRBV28,TRBJ2-3,NA,CASSLNLQASVDTQYF
TRBV7-8,TRBJ1-1,NA,CASSVGTGVGAAFF
TRBV11-2,TRBJ2-7,NA,CASSRTGSDSYEQYF
TRBV10-3,TRBJ1-4,NA,CAISDAGATNEKLFF
TRBV7-2,TRBJ1-4,once,CASSSSAGAYEKLFF
TRBV5-1,TRBJ2-7,few,CASSLVLAGEQYF
TRBV21-1,TRBJ1-1,NA,CASSKGTGGGNTEAFF
TRBV9,TRBJ1-2,NA,CASSEQGYGYTF
TRBV10-3,TRBJ2-2,NA,CAISPGIGSTGELFF
TRBV13,TRBJ1-2,once,CASSEPQGRNGYTF
TRBV10-1,TRBJ2-1,once,CASSESLDRNNEQFF
TRBV30,TRBJ2-6,NA,CAWGPRRSGANVLTF
TRBV7-2,TRBJ1-1,NA,CASSSDRWSSEAFF
TRBV20-1,TRBJ2-1,NA,CSAARQGRPVF
TRBV10-3,TRBJ1-1,NA,CAISGEGANTEAFF
TRBV11-1,TRBJ2-7,NA,CASSLEAHEQYF
TRBV29-1,TRBJ1-2,NA,CSVSDRGGYGYTF
TRBV4-2,TRBJ1-1,few,CASSQDRHRKDTEAFF
TRBV19,TRBJ1-1,NA,CASRQLDRDTEAFF
TRBV6-5,TRBJ1-5,NA,CASRGQGGSQPQHF
TRBV29-1,TRBJ1-2,NA,CSGSPSDYGYTF
TRBV11-2,TRBJ1-1,few,CASSFYGEAFF
TRBV28,TRBJ1-2,NA,CASRPDGEGGYTF
TRBV30,TRBJ1-1,NA,CAWSVLGVQAEAFF
TRBV2,TRBJ1-6,once,CASSEGRAALSSYNSPLHF